Following are 8 T cell receptor beta chains from one sample sequenced in a study of T cell responses to AZD1222 COVID-19 vaccine. Sequenced by immunoSEQ multiplex PCR; TCRdb stores in-frame clones only, minus some. The sample yields about 130,000 clones, about 89% seen once. Sequencing used peripheral blood, obtained on day 0 of AZD1222 vaccination. Receptors were obtained from an adult in good health.

This rearrangement joins TRBV24-1 to TRBJ2-7; 14 bases agree with TRBD2. CDR3 length: 16 amino acids. Germline CDR1 reads KGHDR; CDR2 reads SFDVKD. V was pared by 5 bases and J by 3 bases, with 5 bases of the junction left unmatched. CDR3 nucleotides: TGTGCCACCAGTGGCGAGACTAGCGGGAGGGGCTACGAGCAGTACTTC. Translated: CATSGETSGRGYEQYF.

The chain is built from TRBV27 and TRBJ2-7; D perhaps matches TRBD1 (5 bases). Germline CDR1 MNHEY, CDR2 SMNVEV (reference sequence). This CDR3 contains 15 residues. Trimming cost V 7 bases and J 2 bases, with 18 bases left between them. CDR3 in amino acids: CASTSRQGVPYEQYF. The CDR3 region has the DNA TGTGCCAGCACCTCACGGCAAGGGGTCCCCTACGAGCAGTACTTC.

The chain carries TRBV12-5 and TRBJ1-1; 10 nucleotides match TRBD1. V trimming: 1 base; J trimming: 3 bases; junction bases outside the gene matches: 11. Looked up from germline, CDR1 is LGHNT and CDR2 is FRNRAP. The CDR3 covers 18 residues. CDR3 DNA sequence: TGTGCTAGTGGTTTGGCCCAGGGACAGGGGTTTATTTACACTGAAGCTTTCTTT. Its protein is CASGLAQGQGFIYTEAFF.

The J gene is TRBJ2-7, the V gene TRBV7-2, with TRBD2 matching over 7 bases. Trimming at V came to 1 base and at J to 2 bases, leaving 5 bases not matched to a gene. The CDR3 spans 15 residues. Per the germline V gene, CDR1 is SGHTA and CDR2 is FQGNSA. CDR3 sequence: CASSLDPSGPYEQYF. The DNA of the CDR3 is TGTGCCAGCAGCTTAGACCCTAGCGGACCCTACGAGCAGTACTTC.

This chain links TRBV29-1 with TRBJ2-7; 12 bases fit TRBD2. Per the germline V gene, CDR1 is SQVTM and CDR2 is ANQGSEA. Losses at the gene ends were 0 bases for V and 1 base for J; bases not matched to a gene: 1. The CDR3 contains 15 residues. CDR3 amino acids: CSVEDGTSGSYEQYF. The CDR3 DNA sequence: TGCAGCGTTGAAGACGGGACTAGCGGGTCCTACGAGCAGTACTTC.

This clone was found once. The chain is built from TRBV5-1 and TRBJ2-2; TRBD2 is a possible D gene (5 bases). CDR1 is SGHRS and CDR2 is YFSETQ in the germline V gene. The CDR3 is 14 residues long. Trimming took off 1 base at V and 6 bases at J, with 10 bases between the two ends. CDR3 sequence reads: CASSLFPEAGELFF. The CDR3 DNA follows: TGCGCCAGCAGCTTGTTTCCGGAGGCCGGGGAGCTGTTTTTT.

The chain is built from TRBV5-1 and TRBJ1-2, with TRBD1 identical over 12 bases. Germline V gene data show CDR1 as SGHRS and CDR2 as YFSETQ. The trim removed 3 bases at V and 1 base at J, leaving 10 bases unmatched. The CDR3 has 18 residues. The CDR3 nucleotides read TGCGCCAGCAGCTACACCGGGACAGGGGGCTCTAATAACTATGGCTACACCTTC. It codes for CASSYTGTGGSNNYGYTF.

The chain links TRBV27 to TRBJ2-2; D unresolved. V lost 5 bases and J 4 bases, leaving 11 bases between the germline ends. The germline gives CDR1 MNHEY, CDR2 SMNVEV (reference sequence). There are 14 residues in the CDR3. CDR3 protein: CASSVGVVTGELFF. The CDR3 DNA follows: TGTGCCAGCAGTGTGGGTGTTGTCACCGGGGAGCTGTTTTTT.